Reported below is one T cell receptor beta chain. What it recognizes is unknown. This entry is derived from a study of blood T cells in healthy people across ages. A second PCR, run for 7 to 11 cycles, used a sample-barcoded 5' primer plus a J-beta primer mix. MiXCR, run by TCRdb on the 5' RACE reads, gives a single entry per CDR3 protein. The table lists around 780,000 distinct CDR3 sequences, roughly 26% of them singletons. Overall study findings and caveats: More naive CD4+ cells and higher diversity were found in long-lived than in aged donors. Per million T cells, TCR beta diversity dropped about linearly as age rose.

The germline V gene encodes CDR1 ENHRY and CDR2 SYGVKD. V was pared by 0 bases and J by 4 bases, with 12 bases between. The CDR3 is made up of 15 amino acids. The same data also went into a second study, on T cells of mothers and their children. From that report: Whatever RNA was extracted went entirely into cDNA synthesis, at about 1.4 ug per 15 ul. For each mother, over 8.5 million TCR beta CDR3 reads were obtained, and for each child, about 3 million.

The gene calls are TRBV10-3 and TRBJ1-2; no clear D. The receptor was derived from a boy aged 10-17 years in good health. The sample comprised blood. The CDR3 loop is CAISESGGSTYGYTF. CDR3 sequence (DNA): TGTGCCATCAGTGAGTCTGGCGGCTCGACCTATGGCTACACCTTC.